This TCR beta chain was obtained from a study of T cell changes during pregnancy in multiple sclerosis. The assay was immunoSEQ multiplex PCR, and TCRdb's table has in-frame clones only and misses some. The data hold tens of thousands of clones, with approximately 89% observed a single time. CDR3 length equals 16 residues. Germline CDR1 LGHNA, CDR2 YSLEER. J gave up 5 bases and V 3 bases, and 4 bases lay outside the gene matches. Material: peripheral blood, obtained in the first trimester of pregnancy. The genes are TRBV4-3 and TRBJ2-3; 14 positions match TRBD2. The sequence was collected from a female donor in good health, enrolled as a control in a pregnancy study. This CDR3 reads CASSHGLAGGVDTQYF. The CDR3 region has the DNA TGCGCCAGCAGCCACGGACTAGCGGGGGGTGTAGATACGCAGTATTTT.